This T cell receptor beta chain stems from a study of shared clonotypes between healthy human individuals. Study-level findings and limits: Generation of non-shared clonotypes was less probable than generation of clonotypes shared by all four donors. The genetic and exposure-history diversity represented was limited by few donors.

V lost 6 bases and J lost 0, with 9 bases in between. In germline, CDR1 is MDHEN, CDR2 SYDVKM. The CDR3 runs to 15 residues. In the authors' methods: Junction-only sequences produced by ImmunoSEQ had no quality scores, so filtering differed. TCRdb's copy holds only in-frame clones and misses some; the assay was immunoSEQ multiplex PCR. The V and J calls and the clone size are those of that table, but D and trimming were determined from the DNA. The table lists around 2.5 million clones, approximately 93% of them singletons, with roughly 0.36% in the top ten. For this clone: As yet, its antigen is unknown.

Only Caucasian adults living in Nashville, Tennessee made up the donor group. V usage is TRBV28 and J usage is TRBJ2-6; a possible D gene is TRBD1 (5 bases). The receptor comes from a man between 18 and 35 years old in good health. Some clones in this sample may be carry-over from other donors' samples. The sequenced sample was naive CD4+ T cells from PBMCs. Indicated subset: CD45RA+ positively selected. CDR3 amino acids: CASSTTVSGANVLTF. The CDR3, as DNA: TGTGCCAGCAGCACGACAGTCTCTGGGGCCAACGTCCTGACTTTC.